Only one count was recorded for the clone carrying this TCR beta chain. These data are taken from a study of technical replicates of blood from several donors. The CDR3 extends over 19 amino acids. The V segment lost 1 base and the J segment 1 base; nucleotides outside the gene matches: 12. The V gene's germline CDR1 is MNHNS and CDR2 SASEGT. The protocol was immunoSEQ multiplex PCR, while the TCRdb copy is restricted to in-frame clones and leaves out a portion. The sample records some 100,000 clones, roughly 95% being singletons. The rearrangement links TRBV6-1 to TRBJ1-5; 8 bases fit TRBD1. Sequencing was performed on T cells isolated from PBMCs. This clonotype originated in a human donor in good health. The CDR3 protein is CASSEVSHRGIGSNQPQHF. Here the CDR3 DNA reads TGTGCCAGCAGTGAAGTTAGTCACAGGGGGATTGGGAGCAATCAGCCCCAGCATTTT.